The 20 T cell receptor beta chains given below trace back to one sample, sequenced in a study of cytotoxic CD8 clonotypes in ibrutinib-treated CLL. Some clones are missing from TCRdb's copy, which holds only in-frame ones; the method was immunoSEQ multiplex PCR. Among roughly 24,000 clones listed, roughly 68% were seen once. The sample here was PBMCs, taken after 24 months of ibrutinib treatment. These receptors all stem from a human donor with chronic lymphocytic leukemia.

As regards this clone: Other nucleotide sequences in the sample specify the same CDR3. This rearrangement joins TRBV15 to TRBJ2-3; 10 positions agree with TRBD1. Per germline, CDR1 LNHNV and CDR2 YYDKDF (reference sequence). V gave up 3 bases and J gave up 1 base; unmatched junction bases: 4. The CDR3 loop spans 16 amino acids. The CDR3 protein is CATSRGDRGRTDTQYF. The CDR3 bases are TGTGCCACCAGCAGGGGCGACAGGGGGCGCACAGATACGCAGTATTTT.

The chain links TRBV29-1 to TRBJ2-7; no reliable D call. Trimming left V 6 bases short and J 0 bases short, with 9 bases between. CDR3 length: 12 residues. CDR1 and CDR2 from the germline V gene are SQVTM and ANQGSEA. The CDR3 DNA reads TGCAGCGTCTTAGTGGACTCCTACGAGCAGTACTTC. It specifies CSVLVDSYEQYF.

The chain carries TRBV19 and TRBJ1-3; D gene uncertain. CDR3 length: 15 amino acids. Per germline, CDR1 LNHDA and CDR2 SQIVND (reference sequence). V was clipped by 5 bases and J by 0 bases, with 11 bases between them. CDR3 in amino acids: CASSRASFSGNTIYF. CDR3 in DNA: TGTGCCAGTAGTCGGGCGTCTTTCTCTGGAAACACCATATATTTT. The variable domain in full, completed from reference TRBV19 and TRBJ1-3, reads DGGITQSPKYLFRKEGQNVTLSCEQNLNHDAMYWYRQDPGQGLRLIYYSQIVNDFQKGDIAEGYSVSREKKESFPLTVTSAQKNPTAFYLCASSRASFSGNTIYFGEGSWLTVV.

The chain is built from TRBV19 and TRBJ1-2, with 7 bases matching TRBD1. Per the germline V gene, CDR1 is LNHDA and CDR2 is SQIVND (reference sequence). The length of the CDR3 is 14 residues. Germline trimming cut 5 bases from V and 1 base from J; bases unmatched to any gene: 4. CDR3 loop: CASSGDSNNYGYTF. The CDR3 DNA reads TGTGCCAGTAGTGGGGACAGCAATAACTATGGCTACACCTTC. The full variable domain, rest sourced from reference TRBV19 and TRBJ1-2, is DGGITQSPKYLFRKEGQNVTLSCEQNLNHDAMYWYRQDPGQGLRLIYYSQIVNDFQKGDIAEGYSVSREKKESFPLTVTSAQKNPTAFYLCASSGDSNNYGYTFGSGTRLTVV.

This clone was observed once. CDR3 residues: CASSLGQIHEQYF. The CDR3 region has the DNA TGTGCCAGCAGCTTAGGACAGATCCACGAGCAGTACTTC. The rearrangement joins TRBV7-9 to TRBJ2-7; TRBD1 might be the D (5 bases). This CDR3 is 13 amino acids long. Trimming cost V 1 base and J 5 bases, with 9 bases left between them. The germline CDR1 and CDR2 sequences are SEHNR and FQNEAQ (reference sequence).

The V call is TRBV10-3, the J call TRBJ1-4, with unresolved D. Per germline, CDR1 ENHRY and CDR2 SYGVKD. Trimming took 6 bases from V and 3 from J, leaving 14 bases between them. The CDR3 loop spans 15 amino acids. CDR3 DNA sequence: TGTGCCATCAGCAGAACAGAAGCTCCTAATGAAAAACTGTTTTTT. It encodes CAISRTEAPNEKLFF.

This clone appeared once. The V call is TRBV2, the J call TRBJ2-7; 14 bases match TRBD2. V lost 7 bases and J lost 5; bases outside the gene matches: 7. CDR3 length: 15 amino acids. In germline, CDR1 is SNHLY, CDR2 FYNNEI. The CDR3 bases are TGTGCCAGCAACCGACTAGCGGGGGGGCCCCACGAGCAGTACTTC. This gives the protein CASNRLAGGPHEQYF.

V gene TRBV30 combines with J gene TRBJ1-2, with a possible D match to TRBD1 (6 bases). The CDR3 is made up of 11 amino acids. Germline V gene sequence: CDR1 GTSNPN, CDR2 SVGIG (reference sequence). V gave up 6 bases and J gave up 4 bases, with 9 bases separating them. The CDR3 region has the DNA TGTGCCTGCCGGGACACCTATGGCTACACCTTC. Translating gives CACRDTYGYTF.

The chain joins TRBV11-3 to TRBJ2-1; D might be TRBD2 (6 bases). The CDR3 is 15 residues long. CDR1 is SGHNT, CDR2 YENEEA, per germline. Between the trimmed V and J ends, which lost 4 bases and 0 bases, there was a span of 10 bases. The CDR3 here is CASSWDSSSYNEQFF. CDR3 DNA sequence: TGTGCCAGCAGCTGGGACTCCAGCTCCTACAATGAGCAGTTCTTC.

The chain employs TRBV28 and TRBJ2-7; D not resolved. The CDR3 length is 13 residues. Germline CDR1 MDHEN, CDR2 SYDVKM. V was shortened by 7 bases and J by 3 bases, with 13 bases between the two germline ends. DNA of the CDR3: TGTGCCAGCACCGGACGGAACCGCTACGAGCAGTACTTC. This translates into CASTGRNRYEQYF.

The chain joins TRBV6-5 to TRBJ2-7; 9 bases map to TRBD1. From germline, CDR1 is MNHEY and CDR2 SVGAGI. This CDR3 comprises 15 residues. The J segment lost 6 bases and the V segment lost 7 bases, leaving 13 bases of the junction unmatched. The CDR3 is CASNRIPDRGGEQYF. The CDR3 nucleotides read TGTGCCAGCAATCGAATCCCTGACAGGGGGGGCGAGCAGTACTTC.

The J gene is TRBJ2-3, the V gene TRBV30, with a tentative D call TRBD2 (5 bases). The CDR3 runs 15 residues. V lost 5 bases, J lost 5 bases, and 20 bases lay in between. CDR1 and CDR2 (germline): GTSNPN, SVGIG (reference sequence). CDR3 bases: TGTGCCTGGCCAGCGGTAGCGATGGGTAGAGATACGCAGTATTTT. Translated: CAWPAVAMGRDTQYF. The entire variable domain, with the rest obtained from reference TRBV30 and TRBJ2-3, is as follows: SQTIHQWPATLVQPVGSPLSLECTVEGTSNPNLYWYRQAAGRGLQLLFYSVGIGQISSEVPQNLSASRPQDRQFILSSKKLLLSDSGFYLCAWPAVAMGRDTQYFGPGTRLTVL.

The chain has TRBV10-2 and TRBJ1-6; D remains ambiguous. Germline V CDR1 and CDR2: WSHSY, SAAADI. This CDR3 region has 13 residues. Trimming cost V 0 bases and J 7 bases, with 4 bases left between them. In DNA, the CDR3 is TGCGCCAGCAGTGAGTCACCCAATTCACCCCTCCACTTT. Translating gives CASSESPNSPLHF.

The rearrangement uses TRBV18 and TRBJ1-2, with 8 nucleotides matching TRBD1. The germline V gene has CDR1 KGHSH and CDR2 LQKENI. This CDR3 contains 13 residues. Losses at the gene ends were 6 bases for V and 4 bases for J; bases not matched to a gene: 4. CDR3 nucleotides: TGTGCCAGCTCCTGGGACAGGCTCTATGGCTACACCTTC. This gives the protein CASSWDRLYGYTF.

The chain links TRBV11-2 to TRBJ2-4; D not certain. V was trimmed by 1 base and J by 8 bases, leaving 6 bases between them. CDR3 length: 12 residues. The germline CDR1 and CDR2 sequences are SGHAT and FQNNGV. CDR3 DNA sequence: TGTGCCAGCAGCTTAGCTCCGTACATTCAGTACTTC. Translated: CASSLAPYIQYF.

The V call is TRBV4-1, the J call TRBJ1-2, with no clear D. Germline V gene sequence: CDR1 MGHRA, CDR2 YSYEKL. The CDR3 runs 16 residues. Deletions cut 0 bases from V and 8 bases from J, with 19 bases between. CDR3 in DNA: TGCGCCAGCAGCCAAGAAGGTAACGTCCGTCTGGGGGGCTACACCTTC. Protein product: CASSQEGNVRLGGYTF.

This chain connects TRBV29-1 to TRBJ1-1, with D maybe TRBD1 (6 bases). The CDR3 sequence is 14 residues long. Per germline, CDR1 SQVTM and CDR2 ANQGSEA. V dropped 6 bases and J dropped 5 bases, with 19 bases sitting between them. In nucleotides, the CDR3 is TGCAGCGTCGGGAGCCTCAGGGGCGAGACTGAAGCTTTCTTT. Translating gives CSVGSLRGETEAFF.

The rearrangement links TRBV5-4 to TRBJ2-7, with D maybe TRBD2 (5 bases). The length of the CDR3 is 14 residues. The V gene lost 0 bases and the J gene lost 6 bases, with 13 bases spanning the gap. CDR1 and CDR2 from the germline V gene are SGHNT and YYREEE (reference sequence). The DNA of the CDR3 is TGTGCCAGCAGCTTGGAACTAGTTAAGGGCGAGCAGTACTTC. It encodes CASSLELVKGEQYF.

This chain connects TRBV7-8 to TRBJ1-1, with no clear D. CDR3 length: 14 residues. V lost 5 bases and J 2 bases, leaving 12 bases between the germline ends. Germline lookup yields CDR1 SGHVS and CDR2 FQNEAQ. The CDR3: CASSPRTVNTEAFF. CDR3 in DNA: TGTGCCAGCAGCCCAAGGACGGTAAACACTGAAGCTTTCTTT.

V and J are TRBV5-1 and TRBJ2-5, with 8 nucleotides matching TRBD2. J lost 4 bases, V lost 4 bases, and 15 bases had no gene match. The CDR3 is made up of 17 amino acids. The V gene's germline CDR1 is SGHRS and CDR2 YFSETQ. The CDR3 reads CASSPGLLAGGLETQYF. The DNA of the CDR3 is TGCGCCAGCAGCCCAGGACTACTGGCGGGGGGTTTAGAGACCCAGTACTTC.